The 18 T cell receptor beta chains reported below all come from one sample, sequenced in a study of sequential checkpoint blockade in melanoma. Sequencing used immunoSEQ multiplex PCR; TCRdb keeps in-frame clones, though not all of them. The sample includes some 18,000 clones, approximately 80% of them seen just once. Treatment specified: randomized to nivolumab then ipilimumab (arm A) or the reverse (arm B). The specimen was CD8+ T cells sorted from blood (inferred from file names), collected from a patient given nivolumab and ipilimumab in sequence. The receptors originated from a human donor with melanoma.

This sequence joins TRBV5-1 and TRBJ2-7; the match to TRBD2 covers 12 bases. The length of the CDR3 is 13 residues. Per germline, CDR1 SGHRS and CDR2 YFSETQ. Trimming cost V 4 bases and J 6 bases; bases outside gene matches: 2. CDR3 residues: CASSPGLAGEQYF. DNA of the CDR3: TGCGCCAGCAGCCCGGGACTAGCGGGCGAGCAGTACTTC.

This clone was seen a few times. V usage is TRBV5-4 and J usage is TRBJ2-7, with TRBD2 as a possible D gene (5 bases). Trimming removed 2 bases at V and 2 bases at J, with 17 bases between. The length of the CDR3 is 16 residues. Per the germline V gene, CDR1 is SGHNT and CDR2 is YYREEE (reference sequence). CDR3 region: CASSFGETGPPYEQYF. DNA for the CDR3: TGTGCCAGCAGCTTTGGGGAGACCGGTCCCCCCTACGAGCAGTACTTC.

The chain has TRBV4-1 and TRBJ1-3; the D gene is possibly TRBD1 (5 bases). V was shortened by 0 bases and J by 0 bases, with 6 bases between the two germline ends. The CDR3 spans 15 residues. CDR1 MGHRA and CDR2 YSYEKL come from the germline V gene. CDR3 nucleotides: TGCGCCAGCAGCCAAGAGGGACTCTCTGGAAACACCATATATTTT. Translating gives CASSQEGLSGNTIYF.

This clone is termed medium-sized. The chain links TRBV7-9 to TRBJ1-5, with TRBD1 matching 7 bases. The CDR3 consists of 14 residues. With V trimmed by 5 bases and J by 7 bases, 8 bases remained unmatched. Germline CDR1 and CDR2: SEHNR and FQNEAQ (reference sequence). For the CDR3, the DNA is TGTGCCAGCAGCCAGGGGGGAGGCGAACAGCCCCAGCATTTT. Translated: CASSQGGGEQPQHF.

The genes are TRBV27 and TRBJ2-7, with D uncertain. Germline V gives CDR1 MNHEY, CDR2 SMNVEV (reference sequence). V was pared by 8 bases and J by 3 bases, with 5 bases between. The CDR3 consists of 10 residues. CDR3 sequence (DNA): TGTGCCAGCGGCATCTACGAGCAGTACTTC. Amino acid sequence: CASGIYEQYF.

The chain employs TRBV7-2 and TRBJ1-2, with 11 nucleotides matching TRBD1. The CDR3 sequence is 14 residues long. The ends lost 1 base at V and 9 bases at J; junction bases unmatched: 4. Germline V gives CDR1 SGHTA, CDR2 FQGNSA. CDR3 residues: CASSLGDRGARYTF. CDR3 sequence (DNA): TGTGCCAGCAGCTTAGGGGACAGGGGGGCCCGCTACACCTTC.

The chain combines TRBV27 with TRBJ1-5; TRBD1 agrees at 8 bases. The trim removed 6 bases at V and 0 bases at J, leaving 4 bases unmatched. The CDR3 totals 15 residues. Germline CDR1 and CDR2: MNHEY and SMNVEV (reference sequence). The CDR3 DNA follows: TGTGCCAGCAGCCACAGGGGGTATAGCAATCAGCCCCAGCATTTT. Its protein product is CASSHRGYSNQPQHF.

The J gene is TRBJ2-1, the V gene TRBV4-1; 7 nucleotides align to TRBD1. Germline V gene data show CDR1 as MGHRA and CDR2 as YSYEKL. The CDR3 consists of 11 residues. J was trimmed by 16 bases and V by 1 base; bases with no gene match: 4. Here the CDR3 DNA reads TGCGCCAGCAGCCAAGGACAGGGAAGTTTCTTC. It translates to CASSQGQGSFF.

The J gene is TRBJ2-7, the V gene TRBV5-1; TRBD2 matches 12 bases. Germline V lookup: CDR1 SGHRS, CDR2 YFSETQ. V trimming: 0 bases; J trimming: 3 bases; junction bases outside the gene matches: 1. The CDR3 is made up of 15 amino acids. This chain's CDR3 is CASSLGTSGDYEQYF. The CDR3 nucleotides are TGCGCCAGCAGCTTGGGGACTAGCGGGGACTACGAGCAGTACTTC.

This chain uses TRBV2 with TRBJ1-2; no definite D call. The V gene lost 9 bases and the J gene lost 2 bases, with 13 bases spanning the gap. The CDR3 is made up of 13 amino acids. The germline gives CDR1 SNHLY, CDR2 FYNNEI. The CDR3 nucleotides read TGTGCCAGAAGATTCGGGGAAAACTATGGCTACACCTTC. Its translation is CARRFGENYGYTF.

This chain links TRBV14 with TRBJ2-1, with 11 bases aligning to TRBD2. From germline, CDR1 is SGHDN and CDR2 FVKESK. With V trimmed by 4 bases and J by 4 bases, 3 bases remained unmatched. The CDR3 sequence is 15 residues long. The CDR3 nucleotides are TGTGCCAGCAGCCCACTAGCGGGAGTATACAATGAGCAGTTCTTC. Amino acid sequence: CASSPLAGVYNEQFF.

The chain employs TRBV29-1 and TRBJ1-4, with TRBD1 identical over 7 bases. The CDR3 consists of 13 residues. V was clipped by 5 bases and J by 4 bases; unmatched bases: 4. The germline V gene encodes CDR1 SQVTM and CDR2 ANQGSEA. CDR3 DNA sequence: TGCAGCGTTTTAGGGGGCTTTAATGAAAAACTGTTTTTT. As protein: CSVLGGFNEKLFF.

This CDR3 is CASSFWDRAYEQYF. The DNA for the CDR3 is TGTGCCAGCAGTTTCTGGGACAGAGCCTACGAGCAGTACTTC. The rearrangement links TRBV13 to TRBJ2-5, with 7 bases identical to TRBD1. TRBJ2-7 matches the DNA end more closely, so the J call is doubtful. The CDR3 sequence is 14 residues long. Germline CDR1 and CDR2: PRHDT and FYEKMQ (reference sequence).

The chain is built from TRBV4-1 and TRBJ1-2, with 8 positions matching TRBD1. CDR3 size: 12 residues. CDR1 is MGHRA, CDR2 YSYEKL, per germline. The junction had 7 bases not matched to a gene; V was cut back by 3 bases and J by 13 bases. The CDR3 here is CASSQIPGGPTF. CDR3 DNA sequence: TGCGCCAGCAGCCAGATTCCAGGGGGCCCCACCTTC.

The CDR3 loop is CASSQQLAETTYEQYF. CDR3 bases: TGCGCCAGCAGCCAACAATTAGCGGAAACAACCTACGAGCAGTACTTC. The chain recombines TRBV4-3 with TRBJ2-7; a weak D match, TRBD2 (6 bases). Per germline, CDR1 LGHNA and CDR2 YSLEER. V was trimmed by 2 bases and J by 2 bases, leaving 16 bases between them. The CDR3 is made up of 16 amino acids.

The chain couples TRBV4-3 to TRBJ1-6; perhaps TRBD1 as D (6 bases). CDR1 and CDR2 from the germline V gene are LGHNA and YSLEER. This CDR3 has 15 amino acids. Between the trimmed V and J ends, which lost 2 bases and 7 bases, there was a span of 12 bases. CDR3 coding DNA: TGCGCCAGCAGCCAATTTTGGACAGAGAATTCACCCCTCCACTTT. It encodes CASSQFWTENSPLHF.

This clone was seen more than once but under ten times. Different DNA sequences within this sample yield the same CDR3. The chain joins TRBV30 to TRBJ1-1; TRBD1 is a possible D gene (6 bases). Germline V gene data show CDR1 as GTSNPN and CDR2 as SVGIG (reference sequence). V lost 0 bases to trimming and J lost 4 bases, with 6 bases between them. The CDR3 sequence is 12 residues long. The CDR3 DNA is TGTGCCTGGAGTGTAGGGGGCACTGAAGCTTTCTTT. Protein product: CAWSVGGTEAFF.

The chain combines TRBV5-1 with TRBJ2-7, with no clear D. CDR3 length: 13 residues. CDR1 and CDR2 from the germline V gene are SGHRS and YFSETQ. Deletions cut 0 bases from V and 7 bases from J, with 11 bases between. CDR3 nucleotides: TGCGCCAGCAGCTTGGCCGAAGGAGAAGAGCAGTACTTC. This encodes CASSLAEGEEQYF. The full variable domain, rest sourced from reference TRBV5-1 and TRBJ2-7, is KAGVTQTPRYLIKTRGQQVTLSCSPISGHRSVSWYQQTPGQGLQFLFEYFSETQRNKGNFPGRFSGRQFSNSRSEMNVSTLELGDSALYLCASSLAEGEEQYFGPGTRLTVT.